The clone carrying this T cell receptor (beta chain) came up many times. Antigen specificity is unknown. Per germline, CDR1 MDHEN and CDR2 SYDVKM. The CDR3 has 14 residues. V was clipped by 5 bases and J by 6 bases; unmatched bases: 1. The data originate from a study of T cells in Graves' hyperthyroidism and ophthalmopathy. There were TCR beta CDR3 regions amplified from RNA transcripts. The primer set for the first-round RT-PCR of the TCR CDR3 was HTBI. TCRdb ran MiXCR on the multiplex PCR reads and lists one entry per CDR3 protein. The sample includes about 260,000 distinct CDR3 sequences, roughly 15% seen only once; the top ten take around 30%. Findings and limits, study-wide: In validation, the model predicted ophthalmopathy. These predictions came a median about 6.5 months before onset.

The chain has TRBV28 and TRBJ1-6; 10 bases align to TRBD1. Specimen: blood. The source of this sequence is a woman aged 18-35 years with Graves' ophthalmopathy. This CDR3 is CASSRQGANSPLHF. The CDR3 bases are TGTGCCAGCAGTCGACAGGGGGCTAATTCACCCCTCCACTTT.